This T cell receptor (beta chain) was profiled in a study of blood T cell repertoires in COVID-19 (dated by TCRdb to the early 2020s). Notes on the research overall: Samples covering the acute and convalescent phases of COVID-19 were provided by collaborators in the United States, Italy and Spain. The prospective study material was composed of cDNA or gDNA derived from T cells, B-cell-depleted T cells, or PBMCs. Deeply sampled blood TCRbeta repertoires from subjects exposed to, actively infected with, or recovered from COVID-19 were included in the dataset. The repertoires were released in a freely available public database intended as a resource for research on the immune response to SARS-CoV-2. Samples were obtained from the ongoing ImmuneRACE study (first 160 participants) and from 1,254 subjects provided by 6 global collaborators. The sample metadata nearly always contained a de-identified subject ID, COVID-19 status, age in years and sex. Where HLA class I and class II types were available, the types were taken from metadata supplied by the sample provider, not from assay-based typing. The investigation overall reported the following: The quantity of clinical and demographic metadata differed by source and by participant and was supplied without curation.

Whole blood was collected in K2EDTA tubes by collaborating institutions according to the institutions' own protocols. For TCRbeta analysis, collaborator samples were shipped as frozen whole blood, as isolated PBMCs, or as DNA extracted from either sample type. Turning to this clone: The antigen this receptor binds is unknown. No base-level quality is on record; no much larger clone is a single base apart.

TCRbeta CDR3 regions were amplified from genomic DNA using the immunoSEQ Assay, a bias-controlled multiplex PCR. The original pipeline was this. The number of nucleated cells in each sample was estimated from the amplification of reference gene primers within the assay. To quantify the absolute abundance of each unique TCRbeta CDR3 rearrangement, sequence reads were collapsed and filtered. For each sample, productive Simpson clonality was calculated as the square root of Simpson's diversity index over productive rearrangements. TCRdb took over this immuneACCESS table, retaining in-frame rearrangements with V and J assigned. Such tables are incomplete; in checked studies, under half of the missing clones stem from an unresolved V gene, and the remainder is unexplained. V and J calls and clone size are copied from that table; D and trimming were computed from the DNA. This sample holds roughly 280,000 clones; roughly 86% were observed only once. 3.6% of the sample lies in the top ten.

Via the germline V gene, CDR1 is LGHNA and CDR2 YSLEER. CDR3 length: 13 amino acids, cysteine to phenylalanine. Of the read, only the CDR3 DNA is kept; its 39 bases are in frame from base 1. Deletion took 3 bases off V and 10 bases off J, with a span of 13 bases between the germline ends. The sequenced material came from peripheral blood. The TCR sequence derives from a man younger than 35 with active or convalescent COVID-19. The chain couples TRBV4-3 to TRBJ2-1; 5 matching bases give a weak D call of TRBD1. The CDR3 reads as follows: CASSQGLLSEQFF. The DNA reads as follows: TGCGCCAGCAGCCAGGGGCTCCTGTCAGAGCAGTTCTTC.